The rows below give T cell receptor beta chains drawn from one sample of a study of OX40 agonist ivuxolimab in advanced cancers. The repertoire was sequenced with immunoSEQ multiplex PCR; TCRdb's copy has only in-frame clones and lacks some. The table lists 95,000 to 150,000 clones, 90% to 95% of them singletons. Sample: CD4+ or CD8+ T cells sorted from blood, taken in a trial of the OX40 agonist ivuxolimab. The receptors were sampled from an adult with an advanced solid tumor such as melanoma, head and neck, liver or kidney cancer. CDR3s include the opening cysteine and the closing phenylalanine or tryptophan. A D gene is named only where the DNA matches it firmly. Size tells how often a clone was seen (once, few, many) or the class of an expanded clone, and some rows leave it out.

j_call d_call clone_size v_call cdr3_length cdr3_nt cdr3_aa
TRBJ2-5 . once TRBV27 11 TGTGCCAGCAGGCTTAGAGAGACCCAGTACTTC CASRLRETQYF
TRBJ2-2 . . TRBV19 11 TGTGCCAGGGAACGCACCGGGGAGCTGTTTTTT CARERTGELFF
TRBJ1-2 TRBD1 . TRBV7-2 14 TGTGCCAGCAGCTTGGGACAGGGACTAGGTGGCTACACCTTC CASSLGQGLGGYTF
TRBJ2-1 . . TRBV18 14 TGTGCCAGCTCACCGCGGCGGGACGACAATGAGCAGTTCTTC CASSPRRDDNEQFF
TRBJ2-5 . . TRBV5-1 15 TGCGCCAGCAGCTTGGGCCTAGCAGGCCAAGAGACCCAGTACTTC CASSLGLAGQETQYF
TRBJ1-5 TRBD1 . TRBV27 12 TGTGCCAGCAGTTACAGGGGATCAGCCCAGCATTTT CASSYRGSAQHF
TRBJ1-5 TRBD1 . TRBV5-5 17 TGTGCCAGCAGCTCCCGACTTGGACAGGGCGGAAATCAGCCCCAGCATTTT CASSSRLGQGGNQPQHF
TRBJ1-1 TRBD1 . TRBV5-1 17 TGCGCCAGCAGCGGGAGGACAGGGGGGTCCATGAACACTGAAGCTTTCTTT CASSGRTGGSMNTEAFF
TRBJ2-1 TRBD2 . TRBV28 16 TGTGCCAGCAGTTTTCCGCGGGAGGGCTCCCACAATGAGCAGTTCTTC CASSFPREGSHNEQFF
TRBJ1-4 TRBD1 . TRBV4-1 14 TGCGCCAGCAGCCCGGGACAGGGAGGCGAAAAACTGTTTTTT CASSPGQGGEKLFF
TRBJ1-1 TRBD1 . TRBV19 14 TGTGCCAGTAGTTCTCCAGGGGGCAACACTGAAGCTTTCTTT CASSSPGGNTEAFF
TRBJ2-2 TRBD2 . TRBV7-9 15 TGTGCCAGCAGTCGGACTAGCGGATTCACCGGGGAGCTGTTTTTT CASSRTSGFTGELFF
TRBJ1-2 . once TRBV6-5 12 TGTGCCAGCAGTAGGGGGGGTACGGGCTACACCTTC CASSRGGTGYTF
TRBJ2-1 TRBD2 . TRBV4-2 16 TGTGCCAGCAGCCAAGGACTAGCGGGGGAAAGAAATGAGCAGTTCTTC CASSQGLAGERNEQFF
TRBJ1-1 . . TRBV28 13 TGTGCCAGCAGTTTATGGGCAGTCTCGGGAGCTTTCTTT CASSLWAVSGAFF
TRBJ2-7 TRBD1 . TRBV27 15 TGTGCCAGCAGTTTAGGTGGGACAGGTCACTACGAGCAGTACTTC CASSLGGTGHYEQYF
TRBJ2-7 . . TRBV19 13 TGTGCCAGTAGTAATAGCGGAACCTACGAGCAGTACTTC CASSNSGTYEQYF
TRBJ1-1 . . TRBV6-1 14 TGTGCCAGCAGTGAAGTAGAGGGAGTCACTGAAGCTTTCTTT CASSEVEGVTEAFF
TRBJ1-2 TRBD1 . TRBV6-5 13 TGTGCCACTAAAACGACAGGGTTCGTAAGCTACACCTTC CATKTTGFVSYTF
TRBJ1-6 . . TRBV7-2 16 TGTGCCAGCAGCTTAGCGGAGGGGATACGAAATTCACCCCTCCACTTT CASSLAEGIRNSPLHF
TRBJ2-7 . . TRBV5-1 13 TGCGCCAGCAGCTTAACAGGGTTAGGCGAGCAGTACTTC CASSLTGLGEQYF
TRBJ2-6 . . TRBV7-9 16 TGTGCCAGCAGCTTTAGGCGACAAAGTCGGGCCAACGTCCTGACTTTC CASSFRRQSRANVLTF
TRBJ2-2 TRBD2 . TRBV9 13 TGTGCCAGCAGGGCTAGCGGTACCGGGGAGCTGTTTTTT CASRASGTGELFF
TRBJ1-1 . . TRBV6-5 14 TGTGCCAGCAGTTACGTTCAGATGAACACTGAAGCTTTCTTT CASSYVQMNTEAFF